The 17 T cell receptor beta chains below were found in one sample sequenced in a study of molecular identifiers for immune sequencing clone quantification. TCRdb itself ran the PCR reads through MiXCR, one entry per CDR3 protein. The table records about 320,000 distinct CDR3 sequences, 24% of them present only once. Sequenced sample: naive CD8+ T cells from blood, with Jurkat cell RNA spiked in. Subset of the sample: FACS-sorted CD8+CD4-CCR7+CD45RA+ naive T cells. These receptors were obtained from a human donor in good health. Some libraries in this study had Jurkat cell RNA spiked in.

The chain links TRBV7-6 to TRBJ2-3, with a weak D call TRBD1 (9 bases). Germline V CDR1 and CDR2: SGHVS, FNYEAQ. The CDR3 covers 14 residues. Trimming removed 3 bases at V and 6 bases at J, with 13 bases between. The CDR3 coding sequence is TGTGCCAGCAGCTTTAGCGGGACAGGGGATACGCAGTATTTT. The encoded protein is CASSFSGTGDTQYF.

The J gene is TRBJ2-6, the V gene TRBV7-9; either TRBD1 or TRBD2 may fit D (5 bases each). The CDR3 is 19 residues long. V was shortened by 2 bases and J by 0 bases, with 17 bases between the two germline ends. Germline-derived CDR1 and CDR2 are SEHNR and FQNEAQ (reference sequence). CDR3 amino acids: CASSLKFRGVDSGANVLTF. The CDR3, as DNA: TGTGCCAGCAGCTTAAAGTTTAGGGGAGTTGACTCTGGGGCCAACGTCCTGACTTTC.

Details on this clonotype: A much larger clone is a single base away; this may be a read error. The chain employs TRBV2 and TRBJ2-3, with 10 bases fitting TRBD2. Germline loops: CDR1 SNHLY, CDR2 FYNNEI. The CDR3 contains 15 residues. The chain's CDR3 is CVSSEGAGGPNTQYF. The CDR3 DNA reads as TGTGTCAGCAGTGAAGGAGCGGGGGGGCCGAATACGCAGTATTTT. Supplemented by reference TRBV2 and TRBJ2-3, the full variable domain reads EPEVTQTPSHQVTQMGQEVILRCVPISNHLYFYWYRQILGQKVEFLVSFYNNEISEKSEIFDDQFSVERPDGSNFTLKIRSTKLEDSAMYFCVSSEGAGGPNTQYFGPGTRLTVL.

In this sample, this clonotype turned up many times. This chain joins TRBV11-3 and TRBJ2-3; D ambiguous. This CDR3 has 13 residues. V was trimmed by 5 bases and J by 5 bases, leaving 11 bases between them. Per the germline V gene, CDR1 is SGHNT and CDR2 is YENEEA. The CDR3 region has the DNA TGTGCCAGCAGCCCAGGTGGCGAAGATACGCAGTATTTT. It is translated as CASSPGGEDTQYF.

A word on this clonotype: A read error may account for a junction end that differs from germline. The rearrangement uses TRBV12-3 or TRBV12-4 and TRBJ2-2; D is tentatively TRBD1 or TRBD2 (5 bases each). The CDR3 is 14 amino acids. CDR3 sequence: CASSLGTNTGELSF. For the CDR3, the DNA is TGTGCCAGCAGTTTGGGGACGAACACCGGGGAGCTGTCTTTT.

There are a few counts of this clonotype. This sequence joins TRBV6-5 and TRBJ2-2, with D unclear. V shed 0 bases and J shed 0 bases, with 5 bases lying between them. CDR1 and CDR2 (germline): MNHEY, SVGAGI. The CDR3 totals 15 residues. This CDR3 is CASSYSRANTGELFF. The CDR3 DNA reads as TGTGCCAGCAGTTACTCTAGGGCGAACACCGGGGAGCTGTTTTTT.

This clonotype was counted only a few times. The chain joins TRBV12-3 or TRBV12-4 to TRBJ1-1; D is unresolved. Trimming stripped 3 bases from V and 8 bases from J, with 7 bases between. The CDR3 loop spans 11 amino acids. The CDR3, as DNA: TGTGCCAGCAGTTTTGGGGAAGAAGCTTTCTTT. Translation: CASSFGEEAFF.

This clonotype was detected many times. The chain links TRBV12-5 to TRBJ1-1; unclear D gene. Trimming removed 7 bases from V and 1 base from J, with 10 bases in between. The germline gives CDR1 LGHNT, CDR2 FRNRAP. The CDR3 covers 13 residues. The CDR3 region is CASEAQPNTEAFF. The DNA for the CDR3 is TGTGCTAGTGAAGCTCAGCCGAACACTGAAGCTTTCTTT.

Of note for this clonotype: This may arise from a read error, as a much more abundant clone is one base away. The chain carries TRBV4-1 and TRBJ1-2, with D unclear. The germline V gene encodes CDR1 MGHRA and CDR2 YSYEKL. The V gene lost 0 bases and the J gene lost 7 bases, with 21 bases spanning the gap. The CDR3 covers 17 residues. As DNA, the CDR3 is TGCGCCAGCAGCCAAGAAAGTCTGGTAGGGCACGATGGTGGCTACACCTTC. Residues: CASSQESLVGHDGGYTF.

This clonotype was seen a handful of times. The chain has TRBV19 and TRBJ1-4; D remains unclear. Germline values: CDR1 LNHDA, CDR2 SQIVND (reference sequence). V dropped 5 bases and J dropped 5 bases, with 18 bases sitting between them. The CDR3 has 16 residues. CDR3 nucleotide sequence: TGTGCCAGTAGTCCTCTTGGCGGTAGCGGAAATGAAAAACTGTTTTTT. The encoded protein is CASSPLGGSGNEKLFF.

This clonotype has a count of ten or more. The chain recombines TRBV20-1 with TRBJ2-7; 8 bases line up with TRBD2. Germline V CDR1 and CDR2: DFQATT, SNEGSKA (reference sequence). Germline trimming cut 8 bases from V and 2 bases from J; bases unmatched to any gene: 8. The CDR3 length is 13 residues. CDR3 in amino acids: CSTTSGMTYEQYF. Written as DNA, the CDR3 is TGCAGTACCACTAGCGGCATGACCTACGAGCAGTACTTC.

About this clonotype: The junction departs from germline at one end; a sequencing error may be responsible. This sequence joins TRBV9 and TRBJ2-7; D possibly matches TRBD1 or TRBD2 (5 bases each). Germline values: CDR1 SGDLS, CDR2 YYNGEE. There are 13 residues in the CDR3. CDR3 residues: CASSRPTGGEHYF. The DNA of the CDR3 is TGTGCCAGCAGCAGACCTACTGGGGGAGAGCACTACTTC.

This clonotype was seen more than once but under ten times. V gene TRBV7-9 combines with J gene TRBJ2-1; possible D gene TRBD2, 5 bases. With 3 bases removed from V and 1 base from J, the gap between germline ends came to 10 bases. This CDR3 has 15 residues. CDR1 is SEHNR and CDR2 is FQNEAQ in the germline V gene (reference sequence). The CDR3 reads CASSFSEFSYNEQFF. CDR3 sequence (DNA): TGTGCCAGCAGCTTTAGCGAATTTTCCTACAATGAGCAGTTCTTC.

The genes are TRBV20-1 and TRBJ2-3, with TRBD2 identical over 8 bases. CDR1 is DFQATT and CDR2 is SNEGSKA in the germline V gene (reference sequence). The length of the CDR3 is 16 residues. V trimming: 6 bases; J trimming: 7 bases; junction bases outside the gene matches: 18. The CDR3 nucleotides read TGCAGTGCCTCTCCCTGGGGGCGGGGGGCGGGTTATACGCAGTATTTT. Translating it yields CSASPWGRGAGYTQYF.

This clonotype was seen at least ten times. As DNA, the CDR3 is TGTGCCAGCAGCGAGGGGACTAGCGGGGGCACAGATACGCAGTATTTT. It yields the protein CASSEGTSGGTDTQYF. The chain is built from TRBV9 and TRBJ2-3, with 13 positions matching TRBD2. Trimming at V came to 3 bases and at J to 1 base, leaving 2 bases not matched to a gene. The CDR3 spans 16 residues. CDR1 and CDR2 (germline): SGDLS, YYNGEE.

This clonotype was seen many times. The chain has TRBV2 and TRBJ1-1, with no clear D. The germline gives CDR1 SNHLY, CDR2 FYNNEI. V was clipped by 8 bases and J by 7 bases, with 11 bases between them. CDR3 length: 11 amino acids. CDR3 nucleotides: TGTGCCAGCGAACCGGGCCGTGAAGCTTTCTTT. Translation gives CASEPGREAFF.

This clonotype has just a few counts. The rearrangement uses TRBV6-2 or TRBV6-3 and TRBJ2-1; D assignment may be TRBD1 or TRBD2 (5 bases each). Trimming cost V 4 bases and J 10 bases, with 14 bases left between them. CDR1 is MNHEY, CDR2 SVGEGT, per germline. CDR3 size: 13 residues. The CDR3 DNA is TGTGCCAGCAGTTCCGCAGGGAGTTGGGAGCAGTTCTTC. This sequence encodes CASSSAGSWEQFF.